This record concerns one TCR beta chain sequence. Antigen unknown. Sequencing was performed with immunoSEQ multiplex PCR; in TCRdb, only in-frame clones are kept and a portion is missing. The sample includes 120,000 or so clones, roughly nine tenths seen only once; the top ten take about 5.3%. This specimen comes from a study of T cell responses to AZD1222 COVID-19 vaccine. The study's findings and limits: Nearly half of unique spike-specific TCRs reportedly avoided B.1.351 and B.1.1.7 mutated regions. Distributed over spike, vaccine-associated CD4 TCRs predominated at 160-218 and 743-854.

CDR1 and CDR2 from the germline V gene are LNHDA and SQIVND (reference sequence). The CDR3 contains 16 residues. The ends were cut back, 4 bases at V and 8 bases at J, with 18 bases in the middle. The specimen comprised peripheral blood, sampled on day 0 of AZD1222 vaccination. This TCR came from an adult in good health. V gene TRBV19 combines with J gene TRBJ1-6; D is undetermined. The CDR3 bases are TGTGCCAGTAGTACTCACTCCCGGGCTGGGGATTCACCCCTCCACTTT. It translates to CASSTHSRAGDSPLHF.